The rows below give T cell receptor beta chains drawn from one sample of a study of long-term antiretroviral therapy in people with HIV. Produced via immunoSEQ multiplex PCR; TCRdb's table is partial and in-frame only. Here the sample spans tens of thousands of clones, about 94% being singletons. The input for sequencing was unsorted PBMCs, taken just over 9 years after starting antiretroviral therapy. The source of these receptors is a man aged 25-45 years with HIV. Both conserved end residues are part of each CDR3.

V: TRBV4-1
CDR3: CASSPEGLAGVRSSYNEQFF

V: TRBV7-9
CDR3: CASSPGAGYGYTF

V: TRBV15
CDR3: CATSRERGSTDTQYF

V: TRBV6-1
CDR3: CASSEPAMGTEAFF

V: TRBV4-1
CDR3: CASSQAGGAYNEQFF

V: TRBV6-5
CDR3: CASSYDGQGSEQYF

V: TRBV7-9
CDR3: CASSLPGQGSYEQYF

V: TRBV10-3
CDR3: CAISDGETQYF

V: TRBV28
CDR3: CASSLWQLGANYGYTF

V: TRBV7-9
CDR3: CASSLGGQGAGYTF